Below, 19 T cell receptor beta chains from the same sample are listed, as sequenced in a study of cytomegalovirus exposure and HLA in healthy donors. Data came from immunoSEQ multiplex PCR; TCRdb stores just in-frame clones and leaves some out. The sample records 150,000 to 180,000 clones, about 82% being singletons. The sample taken for sequencing was PBMCs. The receptors were sampled from a human donor in good health.

This chain joins TRBV10-3 and TRBJ2-1, with 15 bases fitting TRBD2. The CDR3 sequence is 15 residues long. The ends lost 4 bases at V and 6 bases at J; junction bases unmatched: 1. Germline values: CDR1 ENHRY, CDR2 SYGVKD. CDR3 DNA sequence: TGTGCCATCAGTGGGACTAGCGGGAGGGCCAATGAGCAGTTCTTC. Its protein product is CAISGTSGRANEQFF.

This clone was detected a few times. The chain employs TRBV25-1 and TRBJ1-2; 11 bases match TRBD1. CDR3 length: 16 residues. V lost 1 base to trimming and J lost 7 bases; unmatched junction nucleotides: 8. The germline V gene encodes CDR1 MGHDK and CDR2 SYGVNS. The DNA for the CDR3 is TGTGCCAGCAGTGAATGGGGGACAGGGGGAAGAATTGGCTACACCTTC. Translating gives CASSEWGTGGRIGYTF.

V gene TRBV6-1 combines with J gene TRBJ1-3; TRBD1 is a possible D gene (5 bases). V gave up 4 bases and J gave up 2 bases, with 12 bases separating them. The CDR3 totals 15 residues. Germline V gene sequence: CDR1 MNHNS, CDR2 SASEGT. The DNA for the CDR3 is TGTGCCAGCAGTGGAAAGTTAGGGGCTGGAAACACCATATATTTT. This encodes CASSGKLGAGNTIYF.

The V and J genes are TRBV25-1 and TRBJ1-4, with a weak D call TRBD1 (6 bases). The CDR3 runs 14 residues. Germline lookup yields CDR1 MGHDK and CDR2 SYGVNS. V was cut by 5 bases and J by 2 bases, with 9 bases left in between. CDR3 in DNA: TGTGCCAGCAGTTTACAGGGTACTAATGAAAAACTGTTTTTT. This translates into CASSLQGTNEKLFF.

V is TRBV15 and J is TRBJ2-7, with a weak D call TRBD2 (6 bases). From germline, CDR1 is LNHNV and CDR2 YYDKDF (reference sequence). The CDR3 is 14 amino acids. Trimming took off 1 base at V and 5 bases at J, with 12 bases between the two ends. The CDR3 DNA follows: TGTGCCACCAGCAGAGGGAGGGGCTTAAACGAGCAGTACTTC. This translates into CATSRGRGLNEQYF.

The chain employs TRBV6-5 and TRBJ1-3; TRBD1 is a possible D gene (6 bases). There are 16 residues in the CDR3. V was cut by 2 bases and J by 0 bases, with 11 bases left in between. Germline V gene sequence: CDR1 MNHEY, CDR2 SVGAGI. The CDR3, as DNA: TGTGCCAGCAGTTACGGACAGACAAACTCTGGAAACACCATATATTTT. It encodes CASSYGQTNSGNTIYF.

This chain links TRBV11-1 with TRBJ2-1, with 13 nucleotides matching TRBD2. The germline gives CDR1 SGHAT, CDR2 FQDESV (reference sequence). This CDR3 contains 15 residues. Trimming removed 5 bases from V and 10 bases from J; junction bases left unmatched: 8. Written as DNA, the CDR3 is TGTGCCAGCAGCATACGGACTAGCGGGAGAGGGGAGCAGTTCTTC. The encoded protein is CASSIRTSGRGEQFF.

This chain uses TRBV28 with TRBJ2-1; 9 positions match TRBD1. From germline, CDR1 is MDHEN and CDR2 SYDVKM. V shed 6 bases and J 7 bases; nucleotides not matched to a gene: 4. This CDR3 has 13 amino acids. CDR3 coding DNA: TGTGCCAGCAGCCGGGACAGGGTGAATGAGCAGTTCTTC. Its translation is CASSRDRVNEQFF.

The chain recombines TRBV15 with TRBJ2-7; 7 nucleotides agree with TRBD2. The CDR3 runs 17 residues. Germline lookup yields CDR1 LNHNV and CDR2 YYDKDF (reference sequence). Trimming at V came to 3 bases and at J to 2 bases, leaving 13 bases not matched to a gene. The CDR3 coding sequence is TGTGCCACCAGCAGCCAATCATTTGGGGGACTACCCTACGAGCAGTACTTC. This gives the protein CATSSQSFGGLPYEQYF.

This clone was detected once. The V call is TRBV5-1, the J call TRBJ2-3; D may be TRBD1 (6 bases). CDR1 SGHRS and CDR2 YFSETQ come from the germline V gene. The CDR3 loop spans 14 amino acids. V was shortened by 0 bases and J by 6 bases, with 11 bases between the two germline ends. The CDR3 DNA reads TGCGCCAGCAGCTTGGGGGCTAGGGGGGATACGCAGTATTTT. This codes for CASSLGARGDTQYF.

V gene TRBV5-1 combines with J gene TRBJ1-1; no clear D. The V gene's germline CDR1 is SGHRS and CDR2 YFSETQ. The V end was cut by 0 bases, the J end by 1 base, with 13 bases between. The CDR3 has 16 residues. The CDR3 is CASSLELGVGNTEAFF. DNA for the CDR3: TGCGCCAGCAGCTTGGAACTCGGGGTGGGGAACACTGAAGCTTTCTTT.

The genes are TRBV6-5 and TRBJ2-5; 10 bases are a match to TRBD2. The germline gives CDR1 MNHEY, CDR2 SVGAGI. V was clipped by 4 bases and J by 3 bases; unmatched bases: 2. The CDR3 sequence is 14 residues long. The CDR3 sequence: CASSSLAGEETQYF. Written as DNA, the CDR3 is TGTGCCAGCAGTTCCCTAGCGGGAGAAGAGACCCAGTACTTC.

This chain uses TRBV5-1 with TRBJ2-2; no firm D call. The CDR3 sequence is 19 residues long. Germline V gives CDR1 SGHRS, CDR2 YFSETQ. V lost 4 bases, J lost 2 bases, and 24 bases lay in between. CDR3 sequence reads: CASSDSTITKTENTGELFF. DNA for the CDR3: TGCGCCAGCAGCGATTCCACCATCACGAAAACAGAAAACACCGGGGAGCTGTTTTTT.

The chain joins TRBV28 to TRBJ2-7, with 11 bases identical to TRBD2. Germline lookup yields CDR1 MDHEN and CDR2 SYDVKM. The ends lost 5 bases at V and 2 bases at J; junction bases unmatched: 11. The CDR3 is 17 amino acids. DNA of the CDR3: TGTGCCAGCAGTACGGGACTAGCGGCCCCTAACACCTACGAGCAGTACTTC. Amino acids: CASSTGLAAPNTYEQYF. The complete variable domain, with remaining parts taken from reference TRBV28 and TRBJ2-7, reads DVKVTQSSRYLVKRTGEKVFLECVQDMDHENMFWYRQDPGLGLRLIYFSYDVKMKEKGDIPEGYSVSREKKERFSLILESASTNQTSMYLCASSTGLAAPNTYEQYFGPGTRLTVT.

This chain uses TRBV2 with TRBJ1-5; 12 bases align to TRBD1. Germline values: CDR1 SNHLY, CDR2 FYNNEI. This CDR3 contains 17 residues. V trimming: 0 bases; J trimming: 7 bases; junction bases outside the gene matches: 7. CDR3 sequence reads: CASSEAPGQGAGQPQHF. CDR3 nucleotide sequence: TGTGCCAGCAGTGAAGCTCCGGGACAGGGGGCCGGGCAGCCCCAGCATTTT. The full variable domain, rest sourced from reference TRBV2 and TRBJ1-5, is EPEVTQTPSHQVTQMGQEVILRCVPISNHLYFYWYRQILGQKVEFLVSFYNNEISEKSEIFDDQFSVERPDGSNFTLKIRSTKLEDSAMYFCASSEAPGQGAGQPQHFGDGTRLSIL.

The CDR3 nucleotides are TGTGCCAGCAGCCGGGGACAGGGGGTTGACAATCAGCCCCAGCATTTT. Protein product: CASSRGQGVDNQPQHF. The chain joins TRBV6-6 to TRBJ1-5; 11 bases match TRBD1. V dropped 6 bases and J dropped 3; count of bases not matched to a gene: 7. Looked up from germline, CDR1 is MNHNY and CDR2 is SVGAGI (reference sequence). This CDR3 has 16 residues.

This rearrangement joins TRBV7-8 to TRBJ2-7; 9 bases line up with TRBD1. The CDR3 is 15 amino acids. Germline V gene lookup returns CDR1 SGHVS and CDR2 FQNEAQ. The V segment lost 1 base and the J segment 7 bases; nucleotides outside the gene matches: 8. The DNA for the CDR3 is TGTGCCAGCAGCTTAGGGGACAGGGATGGGGCTGAGCAGTACTTC. Translating gives CASSLGDRDGAEQYF.

The rearrangement uses TRBV27 and TRBJ1-2; possibly TRBD1 for D (5 bases). Trimming removed 6 bases from V and 5 bases from J, with 16 bases in between. Germline V gene sequence: CDR1 MNHEY, CDR2 SMNVEV (reference sequence). This CDR3 is built from 14 residues. The CDR3 loop reads CASSPDKGYYGYTF. The CDR3 bases are TGTGCCAGCAGCCCAGACAAGGGGTATTATGGCTACACCTTC.

This clone was detected once. The chain couples TRBV7-2 to TRBJ2-1, with 9 bases aligning to TRBD2. CDR1 SGHTA and CDR2 FQGNSA come from the germline V gene. The CDR3 is 14 residues long. Trimming cost V 4 bases and J 9 bases; bases outside gene matches: 7. CDR3: CASSSAGGRLEQFF. The DNA of the CDR3 is TGTGCCAGCAGCTCCGCGGGGGGGCGCCTTGAGCAGTTCTTC.